This TCR beta chain was identified during a study of blood T cell repertoires in COVID-19. For the study at large: PBMCs, B-cell-depleted T cells, or T cells were the source of the cDNA or gDNA that made up the material.

The CDR3 totals 15 residues. V was clipped by 2 bases and J by 5 bases; unmatched bases: 3. Germline V CDR1 and CDR2: LGHDT, YNNKEL (reference sequence). Individuals aged 18 to 89 years were recruited from about two dozen US areas. Cohort allocation depended upon clinical history that participants reported. Assay: immunoSEQ multiplex PCR; the TCRdb copy retains only in-frame clones and omits some. The data show more than 150,000 clones, approximately 80% seen once. This rearrangement joins TRBV3-1 (or the pseudogene TRBV3-2) to TRBJ1-1; 12 positions agree with TRBD1. The sample was PBMCs or T cells enriched from blood (not recorded which). This receptor was obtained from a woman aged 45-65 years who had recovered from COVID-19. CDR3 sequence reads: CASSQRDRGRTEAFF. The CDR3 nucleotides read TGTGCCAGCAGCCAACGGGACAGGGGGCGGACTGAAGCTTTCTTT.